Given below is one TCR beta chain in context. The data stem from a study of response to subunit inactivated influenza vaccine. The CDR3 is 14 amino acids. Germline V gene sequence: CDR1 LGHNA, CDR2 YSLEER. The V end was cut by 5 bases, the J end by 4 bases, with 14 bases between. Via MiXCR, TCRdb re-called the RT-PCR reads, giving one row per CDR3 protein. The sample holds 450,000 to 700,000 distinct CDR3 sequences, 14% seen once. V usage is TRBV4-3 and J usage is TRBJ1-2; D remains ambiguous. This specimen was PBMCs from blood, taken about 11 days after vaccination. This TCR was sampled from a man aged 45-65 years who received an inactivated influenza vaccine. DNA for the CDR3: TGCGCCAGCAGCACGTACACCGAGGGCTATGGCTACACCTTC. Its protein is CASSTYTEGYGYTF.